This is a list of T cell receptor beta chains from one sample in a study of T cell changes during pregnancy in multiple sclerosis. Clones were read by immunoSEQ multiplex PCR, and TCRdb kept only the in-frame ones, dropping some. The sample lists about 46,000 clones, approximately 90% occurring once. The sequencing used CD8+ T cells from peripheral blood mononuclear cells, collected in the second trimester of pregnancy. The receptors shown here come from a female donor with multiple sclerosis, enrolled in a pregnancy study. Both conserved end residues are part of each CDR3. A D gene is named only where the DNA matches it firmly. A row's size may be missing; if present it is once, few, many or a size class.

>TRBD2|-|TRBJ2-6|TRBV25-1
TGTGCCAGCACAGCCGGGGGGGCCAACGTCCCGACTTTC
CASTAGGANVPTF
>-|-|TRBJ2-3|TRBV9
TGTGCCAGCAGCCTAAACACAGATACGCAGTATTTT
CASSLNTDTQYF
>TRBD2|few|TRBJ2-3|TRBV6-4
TGTGCCAGCAGTGACTCGAAAGGCGGGGGGGCATCAGATACGCAGTATTTT
CASSDSKGGGASDTQYF
>TRBD1|-|TRBJ2-1|TRBV11-2
TGTGCCAGCAGCCCTGGGACAGCCTACAATGAGCAGTTCTTC
CASSPGTAYNEQFF
>-|-|TRBJ1-2|TRBV10-3
TGTGCCATCCGCGTGTATGCGGGGGCTTCTGGCTACACCTTC
CAIRVYAGASGYTF
>-|-|TRBJ2-3|TRBV9
TGTGCCAGCAGCCCCCCGTTCACAGATACGCAGTATTTT
CASSPPFTDTQYF
>-|-|TRBJ1-2|TRBV4-2
TGTGCCAGCAGCCCTTCGGCGGGACTTAGTCGGGGCTACACCTTC
CASSPSAGLSRGYTF
>-|-|TRBJ1-2|TRBV9
TGTGCCAGCAGCGGTTCTAATGGCTACACCTTC
CASSGSNGYTF
>-|-|TRBJ2-2|TRBV9
TGTGCCAGCAGCGTATTTAGCCAGGGCGGGGAGCTGTTTTTT
CASSVFSQGGELFF
>-|-|TRBJ1-1|TRBV15
TGTGCCACCAGCAGTCTGACAGGTAACACTGAAGCTTTCTTT
CATSSLTGNTEAFF
>-|-|TRBJ1-1|TRBV5-5
TGTGCCAGCAGCTTGGGCAGGAACACTGAAGCTTTCTTT
CASSLGRNTEAFF
>-|-|TRBJ1-1|TRBV18
TGTGCCAGCTCACCAGAAGGGGCCTCGGCCACTGAAGCTTTCTTT
CASSPEGASATEAFF
>-|-|TRBJ1-4|TRBV4-1
TGCGCCAGCAGCCTTGGGGCCCTTAATGAAAAACTGTTTTTT
CASSLGALNEKLFF
>TRBD1|-|TRBJ2-1|TRBV30
TGTGCCTGGAGTGTTGGACAGGGGGCCGATGAGCAGTTCTTC
CAWSVGQGADEQFF
>-|few|TRBJ1-1|TRBV19
TGTGCCAGTGGTCAGGGATTAGGCACTGAAGCTTTCTTT
CASGQGLGTEAFF
>-|-|TRBJ2-5|TRBV4-1
TGCGCCAGCAGCCGGCTCGGCGAGGAAGAGACCCAGTACTTC
CASSRLGEEETQYF
>TRBD2|-|TRBJ2-7|TRBV27
TGTGCCAGCAGTCCAGGACTAGGGACCTACGAGCAGTACTTC
CASSPGLGTYEQYF
>TRBD1|-|TRBJ2-7|TRBV19
TGTGCCAGTAGTCCTTCGGCAGGGGGAAGCTACGAGCAGTACTTC
CASSPSAGGSYEQYF
>TRBD1|once|TRBJ1-1|TRBV19
TGTGCCAGTAGTGTACGACAGGGGAACACTGAAGCTTTCTTT
CASSVRQGNTEAFF
>TRBD1|-|TRBJ1-5|TRBV5-8
TGTGCCAGCAGCTTTTCCGGACAGGGTAGGGAAGAGCAGCCCCAGCATTTT
CASSFSGQGREEQPQHF
>TRBD1|few|TRBJ1-5|TRBV13
TGTGCCAGCAGCTTGTGGGGGCAGGGGGATCAGCCCCAGCATTTT
CASSLWGQGDQPQHF
>-|-|TRBJ1-1|TRBV9
TGTGCCAGCAGCCCGGGGGGTGGCCCCGGGGTGAACACTGAAGCTTTCTTT
CASSPGGGPGVNTEAFF
>TRBD1|-|TRBJ1-3|TRBV13
TGTGCCAGCAGCTGGGGACAGGGCGTCTCTGGAAACACCATATATTTT
CASSWGQGVSGNTIYF
>-|-|TRBJ1-2|TRBV29-1
TGCAGCGTTAGGGACACCTATGGCTACACCTTC
CSVRDTYGYTF
>-|-|TRBJ2-3|TRBV11-2
TGTGCCAGCAGCTTAACCGGATCAGGGGCAGATACGCAGTATTTT
CASSLTGSGADTQYF
>-|few|TRBJ1-6|TRBV5-1
TGCGCCAGCAGCCTCGGGACTGCGGATTATGGGTCACCCCTCCACTTT
CASSLGTADYGSPLHF
>-|-|TRBJ1-1|TRBV5-1
TGCGCCAGCAGTGGCGGTTTAATCCACACTGAAGCTTTCTTT
CASSGGLIHTEAFF
>-|-|TRBJ1-1|TRBV4-1
TGCGCCAGCAGCCCGACTGAGGGGAACACTGAAGCTTTCTTT
CASSPTEGNTEAFF
>TRBD1|-|TRBJ1-2|TRBV9
TGTGCCAGCAGCGCCGCAATAGGGGGCAGGGATGGCTACACCTTC
CASSAAIGGRDGYTF
>-|once|TRBJ1-5|TRBV2
TGTGCCAGCAGTGAAGCGCATCGGGGCAATCAGCCCCAGCATTTT
CASSEAHRGNQPQHF
>-|-|TRBJ1-6|TRBV19
TGTGCCAGTAGTATGATGCCGGTTACCAATTCACCCCTCCACTTT
CASSMMPVTNSPLHF
>-|-|TRBJ2-3|TRBV9
TGTGCCAGCAGCGGGGGGGGCGGATCAGATACGCAGTATTTT
CASSGGGGSDTQYF
>TRBD2|-|TRBJ2-7|TRBV5-1
TGCGCCAGCAGCTTGGGGACTAGCAGCTCCTACGAGCAGTACTTC
CASSLGTSSSYEQYF
>-|once|TRBJ1-2|TRBV6-1
TGTGCCACATTTACAGGGTATGGCTACACCTTC
CATFTGYGYTF
>-|-|TRBJ1-1|TRBV27
TGTGCCAGCACTTGGGGCCGGGACACTGAAGCTTTCTTT
CASTWGRDTEAFF
>TRBD1|medium-sized|TRBJ2-2|TRBV6-4
TGTGCCACTCAAAAAACGGGACAGGGGGACACCGGGGAGCTGTTTTTT
CATQKTGQGDTGELFF
>TRBD2|-|TRBJ2-1|TRBV7-6
TGTGCCAGCAGCTCCTATAGCGGGGTTTACAATGAGCAGTTCTTC
CASSSYSGVYNEQFF
>TRBD1|-|TRBJ1-2|TRBV27
TGTGCCAGCAGTTCCTACTCCCCCTACGGGACAGAGGGCCCCTATGGCTACACCTTC
CASSSYSPYGTEGPYGYTF
>TRBD2|-|TRBJ2-3|TRBV6-5
TGTGCCAGCAGTTACTCGACCGGGGGGGCAGATACGCAGTATTTT
CASSYSTGGADTQYF
>-|-|TRBJ2-7|TRBV7-6
TGTGCCAGCAGCCCTGGATTGTATGGAGCCTACGAGCAGTACTTC
CASSPGLYGAYEQYF
>-|-|TRBJ1-5|TRBV19
TGTGCCAGTAGTATAGAGATGGGGAGCCTCTATCAGCCCCAGCATTTT
CASSIEMGSLYQPQHF
>-|-|TRBJ1-3|TRBV4-1
TGCGCCAGCAGCCAAGAACGGAGCTCTGGAAACACCATATATTTT
CASSQERSSGNTIYF
>TRBD1|-|TRBJ2-7|TRBV27
TGTGCCAGCAGTCCCGAGACAGGGTTATACGAGCAGTACTTC
CASSPETGLYEQYF
>TRBD1|-|TRBJ2-1|TRBV10-3
TGTGCCTCGGGACAGGGGAATGAGCAGTTCTTC
CASGQGNEQFF
>-|-|TRBJ1-1|TRBV7-6
TGTGCCAGCAGCCGGTCGGGGGGTGCTTCGGAAGCTTTCTTT
CASSRSGGASEAFF
>-|-|TRBJ2-6|TRBV27
TGTGCCAGCAGTTTCGTCGGGGCCAACGTCCTGACTTTC
CASSFVGANVLTF
>TRBD2|-|TRBJ2-7|TRBV9
TGTGCCAGCAGCGGACGAGCGGGGGCGAGCTCCTACGAGCAGTACTTC
CASSGRAGASSYEQYF
>-|-|TRBJ2-1|TRBV4-1
TGCGCCAGCAGCCAAATCCCTAGAAGGAATGAGCAGTTCTTC
CASSQIPRRNEQFF
>-|-|TRBJ2-2|TRBV2
TGTGCCAGCTTCGGCCCGGGGGACGGGGAGCTGTTTTTT
CASFGPGDGELFF
>-|-|TRBJ1-1|TRBV9
TGTGCCAGCAGCGTAGGGGCGAACACTGAAGCTTTCTTT
CASSVGANTEAFF
>-|-|TRBJ1-1|TRBV6-5
TGTGCCAGCAGTTTGGGGACACACACTGAAGCTTTCTTT
CASSLGTHTEAFF
>-|-|TRBJ1-4|TRBV14
TGTGCCAGCAGCCAAGAGGGAAACCGGGAAACTCGCGAAAAACTGTTTTTT
CASSQEGNRETREKLFF